This passage covers 27 T cell receptor beta chains from one sample sequenced in a study of identifying expanded T cells in peripheral blood. The assay was immunoSEQ multiplex PCR, and TCRdb's table has in-frame clones only and misses some. This table has 95,000 to 100,000 clones, roughly nine tenths appearing once. The sample taken for sequencing was blood. Source of these receptors: a person aged 18 to 70 in good health.

J is TRBJ2-7 and V is TRBV28; no clear D. Germline lookup yields CDR1 MDHEN and CDR2 SYDVKM. The CDR3 has 13 amino acids. V gave up 5 bases and J gave up 2 bases, with 10 bases separating them. The CDR3 is CASSTSGAYEQYF. The DNA for the CDR3 is TGTGCCAGCAGTACCTCCGGAGCCTACGAGCAGTACTTC.

CDR3 DNA: TGTGCCAGTAGCCAGGACAGGGGGTCCGAGCAGTACTTC. This codes for CASSQDRGSEQYF. This chain connects TRBV19 to TRBJ2-7; 10 positions agree with TRBD1. V shed 6 bases and J 6 bases; nucleotides not matched to a gene: 5. CDR1 LNHDA and CDR2 SQIVND come from the germline V gene (reference sequence). CDR3 size: 13 residues.

The chain carries TRBV16 and TRBJ1-5; 7 nucleotides line up with TRBD1. This CDR3 comprises 15 residues. Per the germline V gene, CDR1 is KGHSY and CDR2 is FQNENV. J was trimmed by 3 bases and V by 6 bases; bases with no gene match: 8. The CDR3, as DNA: TGTGCCAGCAGTCCCCGGGACAGCCTCAATCAGCCCCAGCATTTT. It yields the protein CASSPRDSLNQPQHF.

The rearrangement links TRBV18 to TRBJ1-4; 7 nucleotides match TRBD1. The CDR3 runs 14 residues. CDR1 and CDR2 (germline): KGHSH, LQKENI. V shed 3 bases and J 7 bases; nucleotides not matched to a gene: 5. This chain's CDR3 is CASSPDRESEKLFF. CDR3 coding DNA: TGTGCCAGCTCACCCGACAGGGAGAGTGAAAAACTGTTTTTT.

The V gene is TRBV27, the J gene TRBJ2-1; D call uncertain. CDR1 MNHEY and CDR2 SMNVEV come from the germline V gene (reference sequence). V lost 4 bases and J lost 11, with 9 bases in between. The CDR3 length is 11 residues. CDR3 coding DNA: TGTGCCAGCAGTTCCCAGAGGAAGCAGTTCTTC. Translating gives CASSSQRKQFF.

This clone has just a few counts. V gene TRBV4-3 combines with J gene TRBJ2-7; D is unresolved. CDR1 LGHNA and CDR2 YSLEER come from the germline V gene. The V end lost 0 bases, the J end lost 6 bases, and 15 bases lay between the germline ends. The CDR3 is 15 amino acids. The CDR3 reads CASSQDWSGSREQYF. The CDR3 region has the DNA TGCGCCAGCAGCCAAGATTGGTCCGGGTCGCGCGAGCAGTACTTC.

The chain carries TRBV10-3 and TRBJ2-3; D possibly matches TRBD1 or TRBD2 (6 bases each). Germline values: CDR1 ENHRY, CDR2 SYGVKD. Trimming stripped 4 bases from V and 2 bases from J, with 19 bases between. There are 17 residues in the CDR3. CDR3 DNA: TGTGCCATCAGTGGGGCCAGGGGTAGCGGAAACACAGATACGCAGTATTTT. It encodes CAISGARGSGNTDTQYF.

The chain uses TRBV11-2 and TRBJ1-3; tentatively, D is TRBD1 (5 bases). The CDR3 contains 16 residues. Germline V gene data show CDR1 as SGHAT and CDR2 as FQNNGV. Trimming removed 4 bases from V and 5 bases from J, with 18 bases in between. The CDR3 loop is CASSSGRGASRNTIYF. CDR3 nucleotide sequence: TGTGCCAGCAGCTCCGGTCGAGGGGCGTCTCGAAACACCATATATTTT.

This chain uses TRBV27 with TRBJ1-3, with D possibly matching TRBD1 (5 bases). The CDR3 runs 15 residues. V lost 1 base to trimming and J lost 4 bases, with 11 bases between them. The V gene's germline CDR1 is MNHEY and CDR2 SMNVEV (reference sequence). The CDR3 DNA follows: TGTGCCAGCAGTTTATTGGGACGGGGGGGAAACACCATATATTTT. It translates to CASSLLGRGGNTIYF.

This sequence joins TRBV7-8 and TRBJ1-1, with D hard to call. The CDR3 runs 15 residues. From germline, CDR1 is SGHVS and CDR2 FQNEAQ. V lost 2 bases and J lost 2, with 12 bases in between. The CDR3 sequence is CASSLRTDSNTEAFF. The CDR3 nucleotides are TGTGCCAGCAGCTTACGGACGGATTCCAACACTGAAGCTTTCTTT.

The chain links TRBV11-1 to TRBJ2-5, with 8 bases matching TRBD1. The CDR3 contains 14 residues. Germline V gives CDR1 SGHAT, CDR2 FQDESV (reference sequence). The V gene end was trimmed by 6 bases and the J gene end by 2 bases; junction bases not matched to a gene: 5. This CDR3 is CASSRDRGQETQYF. In DNA form, the CDR3 reads TGTGCCAGCAGTCGTGACAGGGGACAAGAGACCCAGTACTTC.

V and J are TRBV7-9 and TRBJ1-1, with TRBD1 matching 7 bases. The CDR3 has 13 residues. Unmatched junction bases numbered 3, after V lost 8 bases and J lost 0 bases. Germline V CDR1 and CDR2: SEHNR, FQNEAQ (reference sequence). CDR3 DNA sequence: TGTGCCAGCCGGGACAGCATGAACACTGAAGCTTTCTTT. Translated: CASRDSMNTEAFF.

The chain uses TRBV27 and TRBJ1-1; 7 bases are a match to TRBD1. V trimming: 7 bases; J trimming: 0 bases; junction bases outside the gene matches: 5. Germline loops: CDR1 MNHEY, CDR2 SMNVEV (reference sequence). CDR3 length: 14 residues. CDR3 region: CASTAGGMNTEAFF. In nucleotides, the CDR3 is TGTGCCAGCACCGCAGGGGGGATGAACACTGAAGCTTTCTTT.

This clone has a single count. The chain recombines TRBV19 with TRBJ1-2; D call uncertain. This CDR3 has 15 residues. Trimming took off 0 bases at V and 3 bases at J, with 11 bases between the two ends. Germline CDR1 and CDR2: LNHDA and SQIVND (reference sequence). CDR3 nucleotides: TGTGCCAGTAGTATAGACTACGGCAGCGACTATGGCTACACCTTC. As protein: CASSIDYGSDYGYTF.

J is TRBJ2-5 and V is TRBV2; 8 positions match TRBD1. Losses at the gene ends were 4 bases for V and 4 bases for J; bases not matched to a gene: 8. Germline V gene data show CDR1 as SNHLY and CDR2 as FYNNEI. The CDR3 runs to 15 residues. The CDR3 coding sequence is TGTGCCAGCAGTGTCGAATCTGGACAGGGAGAGACCCAGTACTTC. Its translation: CASSVESGQGETQYF.

The V gene is TRBV5-8, the J gene TRBJ1-2; TRBD1 agrees at 7 bases. The CDR3 runs to 15 residues. V lost 2 bases to trimming and J lost 3 bases; unmatched junction nucleotides: 7. Germline V gene lookup returns CDR1 SGHTS and CDR2 YDEGEE. DNA for the CDR3: TGTGCCAGCAGCTTCCATCCAGGGGGAGACTATGGCTACACCTTC. Its protein product is CASSFHPGGDYGYTF.

This CDR3 reads CASSWTSGSYEQYF. The CDR3 bases are TGTGCCAGTAGTTGGACTAGCGGGTCCTACGAGCAGTACTTC. The chain combines TRBV19 with TRBJ2-7; 11 nucleotides agree with TRBD2. The CDR3 covers 14 residues. The trim removed 5 bases at V and 1 base at J, leaving 1 base unmatched. CDR1 LNHDA and CDR2 SQIVND come from the germline V gene (reference sequence).

CDR3 DNA: TGTGCCAGCAGTTCCCAGGGAGGGAACACTGAAGCTTTCTTT. Translating it yields CASSSQGGNTEAFF. The chain combines TRBV2 with TRBJ1-1, with D possibly matching TRBD1 (5 bases). V shed 5 bases and J shed 1 base, with 11 bases lying between them. CDR3 length: 14 amino acids. Germline-derived CDR1 and CDR2 are SNHLY and FYNNEI.

The chain links TRBV4-1 to TRBJ1-2; D call uncertain. The V and J ends lost 1 base and 8 bases respectively, with 11 bases between them. Germline-derived CDR1 and CDR2 are MGHRA and YSYEKL. This CDR3 region has 13 residues. In DNA, the CDR3 is TGCGCCAGCAGCCAAGTATATGACACGGGCTACACCTTC. This translates into CASSQVYDTGYTF.

The rearrangement links TRBV6-1 to TRBJ1-5; D is perhaps TRBD1 (5 bases). The V gene lost 5 bases and the J gene lost 7 bases, with 15 bases spanning the gap. Germline V gives CDR1 MNHNS, CDR2 SASEGT. This CDR3 contains 14 residues. In nucleotides, the CDR3 is TGTGCCAGCAGTCCCCCTGGGACTGGCCAGCCCCAGCATTTT. It translates to CASSPPGTGQPQHF.

This rearrangement joins TRBV10-3 to TRBJ2-6; D is ambiguous. The germline gives CDR1 ENHRY, CDR2 SYGVKD. V was shortened by 8 bases and J by 0 bases, with 5 bases between the two germline ends. The CDR3 consists of 13 residues. DNA for the CDR3: TGTGCCATCCTGAACTCTGGGGCCAACGTCCTGACTTTC. Translating gives CAILNSGANVLTF.

The chain recombines TRBV18 with TRBJ1-4; no clear D. This CDR3 is 14 amino acids long. Germline CDR1 and CDR2: KGHSH and LQKENI. V lost 3 bases, J lost 5 bases, and 10 bases lay in between. CDR3 coding DNA: TGTGCCAGCTCACCCGCGAACCCAAATGAAAAACTGTTTTTT. Residues: CASSPANPNEKLFF.

V and J are TRBV6-6 and TRBJ2-1; 9 nucleotides match TRBD2. Trimming took 5 bases from V and 4 from J; bases not matched to a gene: 6. Germline loops: CDR1 MNHNY, CDR2 SVGAGI (reference sequence). This CDR3 contains 15 residues. The CDR3 sequence is CASSVSGGQYNEQFF. As DNA, the CDR3 is TGTGCCAGCAGTGTTAGCGGGGGCCAATACAATGAGCAGTTCTTC.

This rearrangement joins TRBV15 to TRBJ2-7; 9 nucleotides line up with TRBD1. The germline gives CDR1 LNHNV, CDR2 YYDKDF (reference sequence). The CDR3 contains 14 residues. The J segment lost 1 base and the V segment lost 3 bases, leaving 1 base of the junction unmatched. The DNA for the CDR3 is TGTGCCACCAGCAGCGACAGGGGGTCCTACGAGCAGTACTTC. Amino acids: CATSSDRGSYEQYF.

This chain uses TRBV7-2 with TRBJ1-6; no firm D call. The V end lost 5 bases, the J end lost 7 bases, and 15 bases lay between the germline ends. There are 15 residues in the CDR3. In germline, CDR1 is SGHTA, CDR2 FQGNSA. The CDR3 protein is CASSLSRIGNSPLHF. For the CDR3, the DNA is TGTGCCAGCAGCCTCTCGCGTATCGGGAATTCACCCCTCCACTTT.

This chain uses TRBV19 with TRBJ2-5, with 11 bases that match TRBD2. Germline V lookup: CDR1 LNHDA, CDR2 SQIVND (reference sequence). The CDR3 is 17 residues long. V was pared by 5 bases and J by 1 base, with 9 bases of the junction left unmatched. DNA of the CDR3: TGTGCCAGTAGTCGCCGGGGTCTAGCGGGGGGCCAAGAGACCCAGTACTTC. It is translated as CASSRRGLAGGQETQYF.

The rearrangement uses TRBV29-1 and TRBJ2-3, with 15 bases aligning to TRBD2. The J segment lost 10 bases and the V segment lost 4 bases, leaving 24 bases of the junction unmatched. In germline, CDR1 is SQVTM, CDR2 ANQGSEA. The CDR3 contains 20 residues. The CDR3 loop reads CSVVRPGGAGLAGGMLSQYF. The CDR3 DNA reads as TGCAGCGTTGTACGGCCCGGGGGCGCCGGACTAGCGGGGGGGATGTTATCGCAGTATTTT.